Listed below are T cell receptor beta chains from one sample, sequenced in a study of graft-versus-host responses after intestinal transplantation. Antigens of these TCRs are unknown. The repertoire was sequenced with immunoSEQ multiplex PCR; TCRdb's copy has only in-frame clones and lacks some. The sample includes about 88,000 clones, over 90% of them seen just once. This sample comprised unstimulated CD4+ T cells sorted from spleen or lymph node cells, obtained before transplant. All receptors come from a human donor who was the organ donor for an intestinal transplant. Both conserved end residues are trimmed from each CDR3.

cdr3_aa: ASSLGPSDEQF
j_call: TRBJ2-1
v_call: TRBV5-1

cdr3_aa: ASSVLDRGLVGDTDTQY
j_call: TRBJ2-3
v_call: TRBV9

cdr3_aa: ASSNVGTGIADTQY
j_call: TRBJ2-3
v_call: TRBV5-1

cdr3_aa: ASSHMGGGRTGELF
j_call: TRBJ2-2
v_call: TRBV7-3

cdr3_aa: ASSLVAGMNTGELF
j_call: TRBJ2-2
v_call: TRBV5-1

cdr3_aa: ASSPEKTGSGEKLF
j_call: TRBJ1-4
v_call: TRBV5-1

cdr3_aa: ASSQVLAGNNEQF
j_call: TRBJ2-1
v_call: TRBV4-2

cdr3_aa: ASSIRGDGTDTQY
j_call: TRBJ2-3
v_call: TRBV2

cdr3_aa: ASSPQGLDYGYT
j_call: TRBJ1-2
v_call: TRBV23-1

cdr3_aa: ASSQSEKLF
j_call: TRBJ1-4
v_call: TRBV4-3

cdr3_aa: ASGPGLGVVHNEQF
j_call: TRBJ2-1
v_call: TRBV10-1

cdr3_aa: ASRTGGNPGEQY
j_call: TRBJ2-7
v_call: TRBV6-1

cdr3_aa: ASSSRSYEQY
j_call: TRBJ2-7
v_call: TRBV7-9

cdr3_aa: ASSLDISSYNEQF
j_call: TRBJ2-1
v_call: TRBV5-4

cdr3_aa: ASSHPTGESYGYT
j_call: TRBJ1-2
v_call: TRBV4-1

cdr3_aa: ASSLPGQGYTEAF
j_call: TRBJ1-1
v_call: TRBV28

cdr3_aa: ATSRDLLAETQY
j_call: TRBJ2-5
v_call: TRBV15

cdr3_aa: ASRTGQGSGHIQY
j_call: TRBJ2-4
v_call: TRBV5-1

cdr3_aa: ASSTKGGGPWY
j_call: TRBJ2-7
v_call: TRBV11-2

cdr3_aa: ASSQALRWAVNTEAF
j_call: TRBJ1-1
v_call: TRBV14

cdr3_aa: ASSLGTGNTEAF
j_call: TRBJ1-1
v_call: TRBV7-3

cdr3_aa: ASSPAGGHTDTQY
j_call: TRBJ2-3
v_call: TRBV7-3

cdr3_aa: ASSLGEGSYNEQF
j_call: TRBJ2-1
v_call: TRBV7-7

cdr3_aa: ASSPFAPRSRTNEKLF
j_call: TRBJ1-4
v_call: TRBV11-3

cdr3_aa: ASRRGLVGEQF
j_call: TRBJ2-1
v_call: TRBV28

cdr3_aa: ASSTSGGFGTDTQY
j_call: TRBJ2-3
v_call: TRBV7-2

cdr3_aa: ASSLGQLSGNTIY
j_call: TRBJ1-3
v_call: TRBV18

cdr3_aa: ASSWDRPNTEAF
j_call: TRBJ1-1
v_call: TRBV6-1

cdr3_aa: ASSIGGGADTQY
j_call: TRBJ2-3
v_call: TRBV19

cdr3_aa: ASSLFGGSSYEQY
j_call: TRBJ2-7
v_call: TRBV28

cdr3_aa: ASSPQTAANYGYT
j_call: TRBJ1-2
v_call: TRBV7-2